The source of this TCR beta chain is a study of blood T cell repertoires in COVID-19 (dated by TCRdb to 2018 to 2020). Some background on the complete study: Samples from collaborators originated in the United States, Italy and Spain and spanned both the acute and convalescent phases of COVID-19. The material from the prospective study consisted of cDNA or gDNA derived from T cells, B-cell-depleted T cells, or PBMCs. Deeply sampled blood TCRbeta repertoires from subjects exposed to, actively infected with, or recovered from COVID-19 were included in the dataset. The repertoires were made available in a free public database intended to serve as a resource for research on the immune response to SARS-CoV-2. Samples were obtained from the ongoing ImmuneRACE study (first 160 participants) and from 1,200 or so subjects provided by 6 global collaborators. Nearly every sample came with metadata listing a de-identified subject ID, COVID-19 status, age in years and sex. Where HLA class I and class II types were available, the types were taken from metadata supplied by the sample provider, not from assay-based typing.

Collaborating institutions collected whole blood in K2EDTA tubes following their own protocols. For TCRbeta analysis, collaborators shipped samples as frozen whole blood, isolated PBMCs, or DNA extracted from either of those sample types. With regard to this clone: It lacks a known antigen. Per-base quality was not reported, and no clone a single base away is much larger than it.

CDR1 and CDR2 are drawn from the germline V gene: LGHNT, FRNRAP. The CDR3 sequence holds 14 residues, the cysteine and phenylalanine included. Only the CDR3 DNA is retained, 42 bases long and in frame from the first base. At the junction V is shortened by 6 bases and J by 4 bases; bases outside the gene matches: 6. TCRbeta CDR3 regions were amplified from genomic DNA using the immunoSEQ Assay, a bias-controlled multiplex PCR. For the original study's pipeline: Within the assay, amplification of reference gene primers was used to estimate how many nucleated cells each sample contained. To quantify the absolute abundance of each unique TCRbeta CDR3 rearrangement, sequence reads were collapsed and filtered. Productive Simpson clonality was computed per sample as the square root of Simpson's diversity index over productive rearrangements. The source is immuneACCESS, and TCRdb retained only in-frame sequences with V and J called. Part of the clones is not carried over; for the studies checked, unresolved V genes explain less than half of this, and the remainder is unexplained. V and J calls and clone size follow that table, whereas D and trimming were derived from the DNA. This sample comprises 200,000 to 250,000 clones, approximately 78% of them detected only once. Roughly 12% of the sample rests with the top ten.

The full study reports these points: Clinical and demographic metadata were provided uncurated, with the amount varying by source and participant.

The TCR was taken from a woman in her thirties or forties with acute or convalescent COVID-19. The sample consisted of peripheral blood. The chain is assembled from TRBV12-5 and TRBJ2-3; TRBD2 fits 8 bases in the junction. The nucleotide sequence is TGTGCTAGTGGACCGTCGGGGGGGGCAGATACGCAGTATTTT. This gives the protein CASGPSGGADTQYF.